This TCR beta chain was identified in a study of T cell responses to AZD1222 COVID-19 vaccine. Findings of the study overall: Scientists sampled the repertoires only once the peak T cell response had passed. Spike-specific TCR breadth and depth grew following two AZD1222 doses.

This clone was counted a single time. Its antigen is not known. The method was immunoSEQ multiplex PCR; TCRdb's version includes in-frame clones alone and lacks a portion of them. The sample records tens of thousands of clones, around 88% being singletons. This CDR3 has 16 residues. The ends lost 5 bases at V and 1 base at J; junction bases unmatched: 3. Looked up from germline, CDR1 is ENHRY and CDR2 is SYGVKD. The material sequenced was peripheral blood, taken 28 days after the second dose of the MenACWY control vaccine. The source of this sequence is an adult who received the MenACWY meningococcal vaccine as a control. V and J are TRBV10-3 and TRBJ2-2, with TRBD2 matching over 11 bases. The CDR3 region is CAISSLAGGNTGELFF. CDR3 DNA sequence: TGTGCCATCAGTTCGCTAGCGGGGGGGAACACCGGGGAGCTGTTTTTT.